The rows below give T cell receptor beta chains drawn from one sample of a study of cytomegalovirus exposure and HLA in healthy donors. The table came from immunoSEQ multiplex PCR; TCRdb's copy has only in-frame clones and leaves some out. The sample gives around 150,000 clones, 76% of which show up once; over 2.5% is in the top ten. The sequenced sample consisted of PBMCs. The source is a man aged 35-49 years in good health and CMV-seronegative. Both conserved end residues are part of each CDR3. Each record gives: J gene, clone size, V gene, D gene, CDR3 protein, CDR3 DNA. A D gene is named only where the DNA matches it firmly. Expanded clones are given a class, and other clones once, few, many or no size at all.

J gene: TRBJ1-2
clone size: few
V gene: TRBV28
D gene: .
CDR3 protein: CASSFFNRVNGYTF
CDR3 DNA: TGTGCCAGCAGTTTCTTCAACAGGGTCAATGGCTACACCTTC

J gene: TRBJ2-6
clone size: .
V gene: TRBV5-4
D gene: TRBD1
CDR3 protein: CASSTGQGLGSGANVLTF
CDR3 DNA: TGTGCCAGCAGCACCGGACAGGGATTGGGCTCTGGGGCCAACGTCCTGACTTTC

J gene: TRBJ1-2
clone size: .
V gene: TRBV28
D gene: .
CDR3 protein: CASSLFNSNYGYTF
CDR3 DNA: TGTGCCAGCAGTTTATTCAACTCTAACTATGGCTACACCTTC

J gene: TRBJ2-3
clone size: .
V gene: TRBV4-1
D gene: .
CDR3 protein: CASTQIWQNTDTQYF
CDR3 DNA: TGCGCCAGCACCCAGATTTGGCAGAACACAGATACGCAGTATTTT

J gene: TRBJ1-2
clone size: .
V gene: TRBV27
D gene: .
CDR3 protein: CASSLGTDYGYTF
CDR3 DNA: TGTGCCAGCAGTTTAGGCACAGACTATGGCTACACCTTC

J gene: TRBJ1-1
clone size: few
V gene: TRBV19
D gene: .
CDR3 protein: CASSIRGADTEAFF
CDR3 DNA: TGTGCCAGTAGTATACGGGGGGCGGACACTGAAGCTTTCTTT

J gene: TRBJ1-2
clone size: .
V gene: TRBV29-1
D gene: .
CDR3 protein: CSVALNYGYTF
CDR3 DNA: TGCAGCGTTGCCCTTAACTATGGCTACACCTTC

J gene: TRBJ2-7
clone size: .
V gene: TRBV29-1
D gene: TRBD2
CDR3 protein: CSARTWEGSYEQYF
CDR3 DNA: TGCAGCGCACGAACATGGGAGGGGTCCTACGAGCAGTACTTC

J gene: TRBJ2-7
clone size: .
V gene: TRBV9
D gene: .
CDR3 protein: CASSASLSSYEQYF
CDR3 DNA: TGTGCCAGCAGCGCCTCCCTTAGCTCCTACGAGCAGTACTTC

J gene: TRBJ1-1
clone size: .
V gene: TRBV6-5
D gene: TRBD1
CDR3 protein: CASSRSGTGGTEAFF
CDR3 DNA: TGTGCCAGCAGTCGCTCCGGGACAGGGGGCACTGAAGCTTTCTTT

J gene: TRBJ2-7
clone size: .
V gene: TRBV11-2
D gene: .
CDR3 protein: CASSLDSISYEQYF
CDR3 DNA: TGTGCCAGCAGCCTAGACAGTATCTCCTACGAGCAGTACTTC

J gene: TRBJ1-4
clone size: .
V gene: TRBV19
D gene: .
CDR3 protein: CASSIVGGSEKLFF
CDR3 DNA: TGTGCCAGTAGTATAGTGGGGGGGAGTGAAAAACTGTTTTTT

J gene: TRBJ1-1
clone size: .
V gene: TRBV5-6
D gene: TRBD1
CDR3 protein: CASSHWAQGPTEAFF
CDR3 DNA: TGTGCCAGCAGCCATTGGGCACAGGGGCCCACTGAAGCTTTCTTT

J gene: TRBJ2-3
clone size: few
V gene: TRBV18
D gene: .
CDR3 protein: CASSPRAGWTDTQYF
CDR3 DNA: TGTGCCAGCTCGCCACGGGCGGGTTGGACAGATACGCAGTATTTT

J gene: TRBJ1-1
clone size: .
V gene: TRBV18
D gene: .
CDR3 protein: CASSPLAGATEAFF
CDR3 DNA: TGTGCCAGCTCACCACTGGCAGGGGCCACTGAAGCTTTCTTT

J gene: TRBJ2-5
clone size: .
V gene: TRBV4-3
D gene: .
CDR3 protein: CASSQGLARETQYF
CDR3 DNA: TGCGCCAGCAGCCAAGGTCTAGCGCGCGAGACCCAGTACTTC

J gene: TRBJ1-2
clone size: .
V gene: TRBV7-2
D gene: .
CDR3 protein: CASSSVVSGGYTF
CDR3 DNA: TGTGCCAGCAGCTCGGTAGTGTCAGGCGGCTACACCTTC

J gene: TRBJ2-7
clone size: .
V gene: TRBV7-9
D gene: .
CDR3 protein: CASSLLRWGRSEQYF
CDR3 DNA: TGTGCCAGCAGCCTTCTGAGGTGGGGGCGTTCCGAGCAGTACTTC

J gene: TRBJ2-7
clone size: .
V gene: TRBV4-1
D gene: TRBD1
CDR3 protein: CASSLMGTGDYEQYF
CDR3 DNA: TGCGCCAGCAGCTTAATGGGGACAGGTGATTACGAGCAGTACTTC

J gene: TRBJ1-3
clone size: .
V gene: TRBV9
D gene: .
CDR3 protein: CASSVGHMTGAGNTIYF
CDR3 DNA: TGTGCCAGCAGCGTAGGCCACATGACAGGTGCTGGAAACACCATATATTTT

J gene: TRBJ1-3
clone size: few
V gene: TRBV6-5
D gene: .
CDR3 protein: CASKAGGGNTIYF
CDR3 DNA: TGTGCCAGCAAGGCGGGGGGTGGAAACACCATATATTTT

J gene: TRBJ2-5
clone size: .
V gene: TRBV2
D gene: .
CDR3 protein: CASSNNEVQETQYF
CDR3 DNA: TGTGCCAGCAGCAACAACGAGGTTCAAGAGACCCAGTACTTC

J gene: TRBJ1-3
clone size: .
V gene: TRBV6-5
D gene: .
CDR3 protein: CASTSSGNTIYF
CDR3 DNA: TGTGCCAGCACGAGCTCTGGAAACACCATATATTTT

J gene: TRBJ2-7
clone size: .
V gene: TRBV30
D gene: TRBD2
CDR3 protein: CAWSGLAGVGEQYF
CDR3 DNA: TGTGCCTGGAGTGGACTAGCGGGAGTGGGAGAGCAGTACTTC

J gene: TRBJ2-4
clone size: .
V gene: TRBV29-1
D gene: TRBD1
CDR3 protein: CSVTGVLAKNIQYF
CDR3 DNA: TGCAGCGTGACAGGGGTGCTAGCCAAAAACATTCAGTACTTC

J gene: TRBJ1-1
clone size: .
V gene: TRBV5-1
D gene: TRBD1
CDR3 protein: CASSPGQGAAEAFF
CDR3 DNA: TGCGCCAGCAGCCCAGGACAGGGGGCTGCTGAAGCTTTCTTT

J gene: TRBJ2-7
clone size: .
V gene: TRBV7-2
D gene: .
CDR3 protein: CASSLVQGEQYF
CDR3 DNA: TGTGCCAGCAGCTTAGTGCAAGGGGAACAGTACTTC

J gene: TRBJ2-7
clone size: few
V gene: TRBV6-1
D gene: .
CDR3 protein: CASSDEQYEQYF
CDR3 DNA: TGTGCCAGCAGTGATGAACAGTACGAGCAGTACTTC

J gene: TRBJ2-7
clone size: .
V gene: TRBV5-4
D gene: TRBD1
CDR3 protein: CASSPWTGPDEQYF
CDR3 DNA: TGTGCCAGCAGCCCCTGGACAGGGCCAGACGAGCAGTACTTC

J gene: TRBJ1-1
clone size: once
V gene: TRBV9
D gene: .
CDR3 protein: CASSPHSGANTEAFF
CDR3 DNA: TGTGCCAGCAGCCCCCACTCCGGAGCGAACACTGAAGCTTTCTTT

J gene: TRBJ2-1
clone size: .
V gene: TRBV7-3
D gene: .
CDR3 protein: CASSLESASHEQFF
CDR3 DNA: TGTGCCAGCAGCTTAGAGTCGGCTAGCCATGAGCAGTTCTTC

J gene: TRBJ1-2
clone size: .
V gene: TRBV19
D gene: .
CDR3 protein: CASTEGYGYTF
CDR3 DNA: TGTGCCAGTACGGAGGGGTATGGCTACACCTTC

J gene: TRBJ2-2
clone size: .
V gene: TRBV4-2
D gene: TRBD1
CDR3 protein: CASSHSRDRGNTGELFF
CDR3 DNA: TGTGCCAGCAGCCACAGCCGGGACAGGGGGAACACCGGGGAGCTGTTTTTT

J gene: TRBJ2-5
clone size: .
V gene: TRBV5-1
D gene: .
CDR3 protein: CASSLGHQQETQYF
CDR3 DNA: TGCGCCAGCAGCTTGGGCCACCAGCAAGAGACCCAGTACTTC

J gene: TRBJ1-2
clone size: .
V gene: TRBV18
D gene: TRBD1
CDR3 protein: CASSPVYGQGDYGYTF
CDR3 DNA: TGTGCCAGCTCACCGGTTTACGGACAGGGGGACTATGGCTACACCTTC

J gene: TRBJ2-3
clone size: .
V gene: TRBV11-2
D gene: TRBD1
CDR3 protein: CASTPDRVTQYF
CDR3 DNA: TGTGCCAGCACCCCGGACAGGGTCACGCAGTATTTT

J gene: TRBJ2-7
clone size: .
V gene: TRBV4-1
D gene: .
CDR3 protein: CASSQEGAGPYEQYF
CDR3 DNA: TGCGCCAGCAGCCAAGAAGGAGCAGGGCCCTACGAGCAGTACTTC

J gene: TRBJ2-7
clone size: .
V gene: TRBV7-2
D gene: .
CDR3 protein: CASSLGGRSYEQYF
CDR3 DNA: TGTGCCAGCAGCTTAGGGGGGAGGAGCTACGAGCAGTACTTC

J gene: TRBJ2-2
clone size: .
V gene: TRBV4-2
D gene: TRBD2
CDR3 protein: CASSQGLAGALTGELFF
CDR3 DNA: TGTGCCAGCAGCCAAGGACTAGCGGGAGCCCTCACCGGGGAGCTGTTTTTT

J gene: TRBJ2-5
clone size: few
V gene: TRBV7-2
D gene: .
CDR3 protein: CASSLGGLQETQYF
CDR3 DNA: TGTGCCAGCAGCTTAGGCGGACTCCAAGAGACCCAGTACTTC

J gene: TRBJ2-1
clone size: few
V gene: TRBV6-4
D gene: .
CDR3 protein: CASSDSSGGGAYNEQFF
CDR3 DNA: TGTGCCAGCAGTGACTCCTCGGGCGGGGGCGCCTACAATGAGCAGTTCTTC

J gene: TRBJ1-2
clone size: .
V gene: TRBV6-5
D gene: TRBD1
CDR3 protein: CASSQDRGLGYTF
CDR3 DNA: TGTGCCAGCAGTCAAGACAGGGGGCTAGGCTACACCTTC

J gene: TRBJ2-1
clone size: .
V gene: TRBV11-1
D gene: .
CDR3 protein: CASSTRDFYNEQFF
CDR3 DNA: TGTGCCAGCAGCACTCGGGACTTTTACAATGAGCAGTTCTTC

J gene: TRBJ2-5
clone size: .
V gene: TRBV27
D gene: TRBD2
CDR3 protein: CASSLSGPSGFQETQYF
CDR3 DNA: TGTGCCAGCAGTTTATCGGGGCCTAGCGGGTTCCAAGAGACCCAGTACTTC

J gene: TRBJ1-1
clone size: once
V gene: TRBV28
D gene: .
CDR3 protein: CASSANRRSEAFF
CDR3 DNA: TGTGCCAGCAGTGCGAACAGACGGTCCGAAGCTTTCTTT

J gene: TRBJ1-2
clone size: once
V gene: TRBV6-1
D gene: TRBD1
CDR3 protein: CASRRTGGGYGYTF
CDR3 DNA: TGTGCCAGCAGAAGGACAGGGGGAGGGTATGGCTACACCTTC

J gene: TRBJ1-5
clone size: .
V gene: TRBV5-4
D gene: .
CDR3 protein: CASSFRVLGNQPQHF
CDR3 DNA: TGTGCCAGCAGCTTCAGGGTTTTGGGGAATCAGCCCCAGCATTTT

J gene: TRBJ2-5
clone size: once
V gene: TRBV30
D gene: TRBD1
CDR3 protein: CAWRTGTGRGETQYF
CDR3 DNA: TGTGCCTGGAGGACAGGGACAGGGAGGGGCGAGACCCAGTACTTC

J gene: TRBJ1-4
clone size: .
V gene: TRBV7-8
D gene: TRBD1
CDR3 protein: CASSWTGDEKLFF
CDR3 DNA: TGTGCCAGCAGCTGGACAGGGGATGAAAAACTGTTTTTT

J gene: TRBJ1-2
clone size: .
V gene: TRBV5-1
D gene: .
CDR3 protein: CARLKGYRGGYTF
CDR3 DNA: TGCGCCAGACTAAAGGGGTATCGGGGGGGCTACACCTTC

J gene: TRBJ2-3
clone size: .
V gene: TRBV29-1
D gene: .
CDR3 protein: CSVSWVRGADTQYF
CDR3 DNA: TGCAGCGTCTCTTGGGTGCGGGGCGCAGATACGCAGTATTTT